Below, 32 T cell receptor beta chains from the same sample are listed, as sequenced in a study of blood T cell repertoires in COVID-19. Profiling relied on immunoSEQ multiplex PCR, and the TCRdb table lists in-frame clones only, not all of them. The sample lists fewer than 250,000 clones, approximately 83% occurring once. The specimen was PBMCs or T cells enriched from blood (not recorded which). The receptors were gathered from a woman aged 40 to 50 who had been exposed to COVID-19.

A note on this clone: Distinct nucleotide sequences in the sample also encode this CDR3. J is TRBJ1-2 and V is TRBV19, with a possible D match to TRBD1 (6 bases). Trimming removed 5 bases from V and 8 bases from J, with 12 bases in between. The CDR3 is 12 amino acids. Germline CDR1 is LNHDA and CDR2 is SQIVND (reference sequence). The CDR3 loop reads CASSSAGDGYTF. The CDR3 DNA sequence: TGTGCCAGTAGTTCAGCAGGGGACGGCTACACCTTC.

The CDR3 here is CASSPLEWVTGELFF. The CDR3 nucleotides are TGCGCCAGCAGCCCTCTGGAGTGGGTCACCGGGGAGCTGTTTTTT. The chain combines TRBV5-1 with TRBJ2-2; D is unclear. The CDR3 length is 15 residues. The V and J ends lost 4 bases and 4 bases respectively, with 14 bases between them. Germline values: CDR1 SGHRS, CDR2 YFSETQ.

J is TRBJ2-7 and V is TRBV6-5, with 9 bases aligning to TRBD2. V was pared by 6 bases and J by 3 bases, with 6 bases of the junction left unmatched. This CDR3 has 14 amino acids. Germline V lookup: CDR1 MNHEY, CDR2 SVGAGI. In nucleotides, the CDR3 is TGTGCCAGCAGCTTAGCGGGGGCCAACTACGAGCAGTACTTC. Its translation is CASSLAGANYEQYF.

This clone has a count of ten or more. The V and J genes are TRBV6-5 and TRBJ2-1, with D unclear. The CDR3 spans 15 residues. Per germline, CDR1 MNHEY and CDR2 SVGAGI. Deletions cut 6 bases from V and 4 bases from J, with 16 bases between. DNA of the CDR3: TGTGCCAGCAGACTCGACACCACGAAATACAATGAGCAGTTCTTC. This translates into CASRLDTTKYNEQFF.

The gene calls are TRBV5-1 and TRBJ1-2, with D perhaps matching TRBD1 (6 bases). V shed 0 bases and J shed 4 bases, with 13 bases lying between them. Germline assignment: CDR1 SGHRS and CDR2 YFSETQ. The CDR3 runs 15 residues. This CDR3 is CASSLESGATYGYTF. CDR3 in DNA: TGCGCCAGCAGCTTGGAATCAGGGGCAACCTATGGCTACACCTTC. Full variable domain (rest looked up from reference TRBV5-1 and TRBJ1-2): KAGVTQTPRYLIKTRGQQVTLSCSPISGHRSVSWYQQTPGQGLQFLFEYFSETQRNKGNFPGRFSGRQFSNSRSEMNVSTLELGDSALYLCASSLESGATYGYTFGSGTRLTVV.

This rearrangement joins TRBV5-4 to TRBJ2-2; D might be TRBD1 (6 bases). CDR1 is SGHNT, CDR2 YYREEE, per germline (reference sequence). The CDR3 sequence is 14 residues long. The V and J ends lost 3 bases and 6 bases respectively, with 12 bases between them. DNA of the CDR3: TGTGCCAGCAGCTCCCAGGGGACGGCCGGGGAGCTGTTTTTT. Amino acid sequence: CASSSQGTAGELFF.

This rearrangement joins TRBV27 to TRBJ2-2; TRBD1 matches 7 bases. Trimming at V came to 4 bases and at J to 4 bases, leaving 6 bases not matched to a gene. Germline V gives CDR1 MNHEY, CDR2 SMNVEV (reference sequence). There are 15 residues in the CDR3. CDR3: CASSYGDRFTGELFF. Here the CDR3 DNA reads TGTGCCAGCAGTTATGGGGACAGATTCACCGGGGAGCTGTTTTTT.

This chain joins TRBV11-2 and TRBJ2-5; D is perhaps TRBD1 (5 bases). V was clipped by 3 bases and J by 0 bases, with 11 bases between them. This CDR3 is 15 amino acids long. CDR1 and CDR2 from the germline V gene are SGHAT and FQNNGV. The CDR3 region is CASSFTDSYQETQYF. In DNA, the CDR3 is TGTGCCAGCAGCTTTACCGACAGCTACCAAGAGACCCAGTACTTC. Full variable domain (remainder filled in from reference TRBV11-2 and TRBJ2-5): EAGVAQSPRYKIIEKRQSVAFWCNPISGHATLYWYQQILGQGPKLLIQFQNNGVVDDSQLPKDRFSAERLKGVDSTLKIQPAKLEDSAVYLCASSFTDSYQETQYFGPGTRLLVL.

This clone showed up just a few times. The chain joins TRBV2 to TRBJ2-1; D is uncertain. Trimming took off 1 base at V and 10 bases at J, with 14 bases between the two ends. The germline CDR1 and CDR2 sequences are SNHLY and FYNNEI. This CDR3 has 14 residues. The DNA of the CDR3 is TGTGCCAGCAGTGAAGTAACACATAAGAGGGAGCAGTTCTTC. This codes for CASSEVTHKREQFF.

V is TRBV29-1 and J is TRBJ2-5; TRBD1 matches at 7 bases. The CDR3 is 14 amino acids. Looked up from germline, CDR1 is SQVTM and CDR2 is ANQGSEA. Trimming cost V 2 bases and J 7 bases; bases outside gene matches: 10. In DNA form, the CDR3 reads TGCAGCGTTGAAACCCGGACAGGAGGCGGGACCCAGTACTTC. Translated, it gives CSVETRTGGGTQYF.

V is TRBV11-2 and J is TRBJ2-7; 13 bases line up with TRBD2. The CDR3 contains 18 residues. The trim removed 7 bases at V and 6 bases at J, leaving 18 bases unmatched. In germline, CDR1 is SGHAT, CDR2 FQNNGV. The CDR3 here is CASKPGQGRLAGGGEQYF. CDR3 bases: TGTGCCAGCAAGCCGGGACAGGGGCGACTAGCGGGGGGTGGCGAGCAGTACTTC.

This sequence joins TRBV24-1 and TRBJ2-3; 9 nucleotides align to TRBD1. CDR1 KGHDR and CDR2 SFDVKD come from the germline V gene. The CDR3 has 15 amino acids. V was pared by 4 bases and J by 4 bases, with 5 bases of the junction left unmatched. For the CDR3, the DNA is TGTGCCACCAGTGACTTCACAGGGGGCGCAGATACGCAGTATTTT. Protein sequence: CATSDFTGGADTQYF.

About this clone itself: Distinct nucleotide sequences in the sample also encode this CDR3. The chain uses TRBV28 and TRBJ1-2, with 9 bases lining up with TRBD1. Germline CDR1 and CDR2: MDHEN and SYDVKM. There are 15 residues in the CDR3. V lost 2 bases and J lost 5; bases outside the gene matches: 6. The CDR3 here is CASSLPGQGSYGYTF. The DNA for the CDR3 is TGTGCCAGCAGTTTACCGGGACAGGGTAGTTATGGCTACACCTTC.

V usage is TRBV9 and J usage is TRBJ2-5; 8 nucleotides line up with TRBD2. Germline-derived CDR1 and CDR2 are SGDLS and YYNGEE. V shed 3 bases and J 2 bases; nucleotides not matched to a gene: 6. The CDR3 covers 15 residues. The CDR3 region is CASSAASGSQETQYF. CDR3 DNA sequence: TGTGCCAGCAGCGCCGCTAGCGGGTCTCAAGAGACCCAGTACTTC. Full variable domain (outside the CDR3, taken from reference TRBV9 and TRBJ2-5): DSGVTQTPKHLITATGQRVTLRCSPRSGDLSVYWYQQSLDQGLQFLIQYYNGEERAKGNILERFSAQQFPDLHSELNLSSLELGDSALYFCASSAASGSQETQYFGPGTRLLVL.

The chain employs TRBV6-6 and TRBJ1-4; TRBD1 matches 8 bases. Trimming removed 6 bases from V and 4 bases from J; junction bases left unmatched: 4. The CDR3 has 14 amino acids. Looked up from germline, CDR1 is MNHNY and CDR2 is SVGAGI (reference sequence). This CDR3 reads CASRAQGGNEKLFF. The CDR3 nucleotides read TGTGCCAGCAGGGCACAGGGGGGTAATGAAAAACTGTTTTTT.

The rearrangement links TRBV5-1 to TRBJ1-1; a weak D match, TRBD1 (6 bases). This CDR3 has 15 amino acids. V was clipped by 4 bases and J by 4 bases, with 17 bases between them. The germline CDR1 and CDR2 sequences are SGHRS and YFSETQ. CDR3 region: CASSPRTDHFTEAFF. Here the CDR3 DNA reads TGCGCCAGCAGCCCCCGGACAGATCATTTCACTGAAGCTTTCTTT.

This CDR3 is CASSTIKLAGKYNEQFF. CDR3 nucleotides: TGTGCCAGTAGTACGATTAAACTAGCGGGGAAATACAATGAGCAGTTCTTC. This sequence joins TRBV19 and TRBJ2-1; the match to TRBD2 covers 10 bases. Germline V CDR1 and CDR2: LNHDA, SQIVND (reference sequence). Trimming at V came to 4 bases and at J to 4 bases, leaving 10 bases not matched to a gene. The CDR3 contains 17 residues.

The chain has TRBV7-2 and TRBJ1-1; a weak D match, TRBD1 (5 bases). Germline V gene lookup returns CDR1 SGHTA and CDR2 FQGNSA. The CDR3 runs to 15 residues. Trimming removed 1 base at V and 5 bases at J, with 14 bases between. CDR3 in DNA: TGTGCCAGCAGCTTAGTCGGGGGGTCGTGGACTGAAGCTTTCTTT. Amino acid sequence: CASSLVGGSWTEAFF.

This chain links TRBV21-1 with TRBJ2-1; the table gives TRBD1 as D, unverified against the DNA. TRBV21-1 is marked as a pseudogene. This CDR3 is 12 amino acids long. This CDR3 is CAPHPPDNEQFF. The CDR3 DNA reads TGTGCCCCCCACCCCCCAGACAATGAGCAGTTCTTC.

This clone was found many times. The chain carries TRBV4-1 and TRBJ1-4; D unresolved. Germline CDR1 reads MGHRA; CDR2 reads YSYEKL. CDR3 length: 15 residues. Trimming cost V 8 bases and J 4 bases, with 17 bases left between them. The CDR3 DNA sequence: TGCGCCAGCGCCCGTTTCAACTTTTATAATGAAAAACTGTTTTTT. Its translation: CASARFNFYNEKLFF.

The rearrangement links TRBV28 to TRBJ2-5; D is unclear. Trimming shortened V by 4 bases and J by 1 base, and 10 bases separated the two germline ends. The germline V gene encodes CDR1 MDHEN and CDR2 SYDVKM. CDR3 length: 14 amino acids. The CDR3 sequence is CASSWAPSQETQYF. CDR3 DNA: TGTGCCAGCAGTTGGGCTCCGTCCCAAGAGACCCAGTACTTC.

The V gene is TRBV6-5, the J gene TRBJ2-4; possibly TRBD1 for D (6 bases). This CDR3 region has 16 residues. Germline V lookup: CDR1 MNHEY, CDR2 SVGAGI. With 2 bases removed from V and 0 bases from J, the gap between germline ends came to 11 bases. The chain's CDR3 is CASSYGTLLAKNIQYF. DNA of the CDR3: TGTGCCAGCAGTTACGGGACACTCCTAGCCAAAAACATTCAGTACTTC.

This clone was seen ten or more times. The V call is TRBV10-3, the J call TRBJ2-1; the match to TRBD2 covers 7 bases. In germline, CDR1 is ENHRY, CDR2 SYGVKD. The V segment lost 5 bases and the J segment 9 bases; nucleotides outside the gene matches: 7. The CDR3 is made up of 13 amino acids. The CDR3 sequence: CAISKDLAVEQFF. The CDR3 coding sequence is TGTGCCATCAGTAAAGATCTAGCGGTTGAGCAGTTCTTC.

V is TRBV7-2 and J is TRBJ1-2, with D unclear. This CDR3 spans 14 amino acids. V was cut by 0 bases and J by 6 bases, with 11 bases left in between. Germline V gene lookup returns CDR1 SGHTA and CDR2 FQGNSA. The CDR3 protein is CASSLATEFNGYTF. Written as DNA, the CDR3 is TGTGCCAGCAGCTTAGCGACTGAATTCAATGGCTACACCTTC. The entire variable domain, with the rest obtained from reference TRBV7-2 and TRBJ1-2, is as follows: GAGVSQSPSNKVTEKGKDVELRCDPISGHTALYWYRQSLGQGLEFLIYFQGNSAPDKSGLPSDRFSAERTGGSVSTLTIQRTQQEDSAVYLCASSLATEFNGYTFGSGTRLTVV.

The V gene is TRBV28, the J gene TRBJ2-4; D might be TRBD2 (6 bases). This CDR3 spans 17 amino acids. From germline, CDR1 is MDHEN and CDR2 SYDVKM. V was clipped by 2 bases and J by 0 bases, with 14 bases between them. For the CDR3, the DNA is TGTGCCAGCAGTTTACAACCGGGGAGGCTAGCCAAAAACATTCAGTACTTC. This codes for CASSLQPGRLAKNIQYF.

The rearrangement links TRBV6-5 to TRBJ1-3; TRBD1 matches 7 bases. Germline lookup yields CDR1 MNHEY and CDR2 SVGAGI. This CDR3 contains 16 residues. V lost 0 bases and J lost 8; bases outside the gene matches: 10. The CDR3 region has the DNA TGTGCCAGCAGTTACTCGTTCGCCCCCACAGGGGACACCATATATTTT. Translated, it gives CASSYSFAPTGDTIYF.

CDR3 bases: TGTGCCAGCAGCCGGGATTTCGGGCAGCCCCAGCATTTT. Translating it yields CASSRDFGQPQHF. The gene calls are TRBV12-3 or TRBV12-4 and TRBJ1-5; D gene ambiguous. The ends were cut back, 6 bases at V and 7 bases at J, with 13 bases in the middle. CDR3 size: 13 residues.

This clone was seen a single time. V is TRBV27 and J is TRBJ2-1, with TRBD1 identical over 9 bases. The junction had 4 bases not matched to a gene; V was cut back by 4 bases and J by 6 bases. Germline V CDR1 and CDR2: MNHEY, SMNVEV (reference sequence). The CDR3 contains 14 residues. The CDR3 is CASSWGQGTNEQFF. The CDR3 region has the DNA TGTGCCAGCAGTTGGGGACAGGGTACCAATGAGCAGTTCTTC.

The chain links TRBV6-4 to TRBJ2-1; 7 positions match TRBD2. Germline loops: CDR1 MRHNA, CDR2 SNTAGT. The CDR3 extends over 15 amino acids. V lost 3 bases to trimming and J lost 4 bases; unmatched junction nucleotides: 6. The CDR3 spells CASSERASGYNEQFF. CDR3 in DNA: TGTGCCAGCAGTGAGAGGGCTAGCGGTTACAATGAGCAGTTCTTC.

The chain is built from TRBV18 and TRBJ2-5; unclear D gene. Germline CDR1 is KGHSH and CDR2 is LQKENI. The CDR3 contains 13 residues. V lost 2 bases to trimming and J lost 4 bases, with 8 bases between them. CDR3 nucleotides: TGTGCCAGCTCACCATCGCCCGGAGAGACCCAGTACTTC. Protein: CASSPSPGETQYF.

The CDR3 here is CASSSRDRGHQPQHF. In nucleotides, the CDR3 is TGTGCCAGCAGTTCTCGGGACAGGGGCCATCAGCCCCAGCATTTT. The rearrangement joins TRBV27 to TRBJ1-5, with 10 bases identical to TRBD1. The V segment lost 4 bases and the J segment 5 bases; nucleotides outside the gene matches: 5. CDR3 length: 15 residues. CDR1 MNHEY and CDR2 SMNVEV come from the germline V gene (reference sequence).

The gene calls are TRBV18 and TRBJ1-2; D might be TRBD1 (6 bases). Trimming took 3 bases from V and 5 from J, leaving 13 bases between them. The germline CDR1 and CDR2 sequences are KGHSH and LQKENI. There are 14 residues in the CDR3. This CDR3 is CASSPSAGVYGYTF. The CDR3 region has the DNA TGTGCCAGCTCACCTTCGGCAGGGGTGTATGGCTACACCTTC.